These T cell receptor beta chains were read from a single sample in a study of immune evolution from preneoplasia to lung adenocarcinoma. Clones were read by immunoSEQ multiplex PCR, and TCRdb kept only the in-frame ones, dropping some. Among roughly 800 clones, 84% were seen once, and the ten largest hold about 9.3%. Specimen: FFPE atypical adenomatous hyperplasia tissue from the lung. The receptors shown here come from a person between 65 and 79 years old with lung adenocarcinoma. Both conserved end residues are part of each CDR3. The order of the fields is J gene, D gene, V gene, clone size, CDR3 DNA, CDR3 protein. The D gene is left open where the match is weak. Clone size is given for some rows only: seen once, a few or many times, or a class if the clone is expanded.

TRBJ2-2,NA,TRBV27,NA,TGTGCCAGCAGTGCTCTATATCCCCCCGGGGAGCTGTTTTTT,CASSALYPPGELFF
TRBJ1-1,TRBD1,TRBV7-2,NA,TGTGCCAGCAGCCCCAACAGGGGGCTTGTGAACACTGAAGCTTTCTTT,CASSPNRGLVNTEAFF
TRBJ2-7,NA,TRBV6-4,NA,TGTGCCAGCAGTGAACGGGCGGGCAGAACTAAGTACGAGCAGTACTTC,CASSERAGRTKYEQYF
TRBJ2-7,NA,TRBV7-2,NA,TGTGCCAGCAGCTTAGGGCCCCCCACTAGCCACGAGCAGTACTTC,CASSLGPPTSHEQYF
TRBJ2-3,NA,TRBV5-4,NA,TGTGCCAGCAGCCCGAGGGGTAGCACAGATACGCAGTATTTT,CASSPRGSTDTQYF
TRBJ2-7,NA,TRBV5-1,NA,TGCGCCAGCGCCGATCTTGTCCCTTACGAGCAGTACTTC,CASADLVPYEQYF
TRBJ2-1,NA,TRBV10-1,few,TGCGCCAGCAGTGAGTCAATCGTAAAGGGCCTGGGTGAGCAGTTCTTC,CASSESIVKGLGEQFF
TRBJ1-5,TRBD1,TRBV30,NA,TGTGCCTGGAGTGTACTAGGGGGACAGGGTAATCAGCCCCAGCATTTT,CAWSVLGGQGNQPQHF
TRBJ1-2,NA,TRBV5-6,NA,TGTGCCAGCAGCCCCCGGGGCGGTTTCTATGGCTACACCTTC,CASSPRGGFYGYTF
TRBJ1-5,NA,TRBV5-8,NA,TGTGCCAGCAGAGTTGGGGGTCGGAATCAGCCCCAGCATTTT,CASRVGGRNQPQHF
TRBJ1-1,NA,TRBV27,NA,TGTGCCAGCAGTCCCACTCGCAGGGACGCCCTTTATGAAGCTTTCTTT,CASSPTRRDALYEAFF
TRBJ1-1,NA,TRBV13,NA,TGTGCCAGCAGCCGTGAACGAACAGGGAGCGCTGAAGCTTTCTTT,CASSRERTGSAEAFF
TRBJ2-1,TRBD1,TRBV5-1,once,TGCGCCAGCAGCTCGGGACAGACCTACAATGAGCAGTTCTTC,CASSSGQTYNEQFF
TRBJ2-2,TRBD1,TRBV19,NA,TGTGCCAGTAGTACACCAACAGGGGTCAACACCGGGGAGCTGTTTTTT,CASSTPTGVNTGELFF
TRBJ2-2,NA,TRBV11-2,NA,TGTGCCAGCAGAGAAAGGATCGACTACACCGGGGAGCTGTTTTTT,CASRERIDYTGELFF
TRBJ2-3,TRBD1,TRBV11-2,NA,TGTGCCAGCAGCTGGGGATATCCGGGACAGAGAAACACAGATACGCAGTATTTT,CASSWGYPGQRNTDTQYF
TRBJ2-7,NA,TRBV4-1,NA,TGCGCCAGCAGCCAAGATCCTGGGGGCGCGCTCTACGAGCAGTACTTC,CASSQDPGGALYEQYF
TRBJ1-5,NA,TRBV5-1,NA,TGCGTCAGCAGCTCCGACCCCAATCAGCCCCAGCATTTT,CVSSSDPNQPQHF
TRBJ2-5,NA,TRBV5-1,NA,TGCGCCAGCAGCCTCACTAGCTGGGAGACCCAGTACTTC,CASSLTSWETQYF
TRBJ2-7,TRBD1,TRBV7-3,NA,TGTGCCAGCAGCTTATTTGTGGGACAGGTGATCTCCTACGAGCAGTACTTC,CASSLFVGQVISYEQYF
TRBJ2-5,NA,TRBV5-1,NA,TGCGCCAGCAGCTTGGGGTCAGGGGATGAGACCCAGTACTTC,CASSLGSGDETQYF
TRBJ2-2,NA,TRBV11-2,few,TGTGCCAGCAGCTCTCCCATGAGCCCAGCTCCCGGGGAGCTGTTTTTT,CASSSPMSPAPGELFF
TRBJ1-6,NA,TRBV19,NA,TGTGCCAGTAGGGTCAGGGGAAATTCACCCCTCCACTTT,CASRVRGNSPLHF
TRBJ1-1,NA,TRBV5-1,NA,TGCGCCAGCAGCTTGGAAAGGGGGGACACTGAAGCTTTCTTT,CASSLERGDTEAFF
TRBJ1-2,NA,TRBV7-8,NA,TGTGCCAGCAGCTCTTCGGACCAAAGGGGCTACACCTTC,CASSSSDQRGYTF
TRBJ2-7,TRBD1,TRBV29-1,NA,TGCAGCGTTGGCTTGGGAGGGACAGGGACAACTGAGGACTTC,CSVGLGGTGTTEDF
TRBJ1-5,NA,TRBV11-2,once,TGTGCCAGCAGTTTGGGAGGGAATCCCAATCAGCCCCAGCATTTT,CASSLGGNPNQPQHF
TRBJ2-7,TRBD2,TRBV14,NA,TGTGCCAGCAGCCCAGCGGGAGTAAAGTACGAGCAGTACTTC,CASSPAGVKYEQYF
TRBJ1-1,NA,TRBV6-4,NA,TGTGCCAGCAGTCAGACAGGCGGCACTGAAGCTTTCTTT,CASSQTGGTEAFF
TRBJ2-7,TRBD1,TRBV15,once,TGTGCCACCAGCGACCGGACAGGCCCCTACGAGCAGTACTTC,CATSDRTGPYEQYF
TRBJ1-5,TRBD1,TRBV7-2,NA,TGTGCCAGCAGCTCCGGGACAGGGAGTAGCAATCAGCCCCAGCATTTT,CASSSGTGSSNQPQHF
TRBJ1-1,TRBD1,TRBV30,NA,TGTGCCTGGTCATTCACAGGGGATACTGAAGCTTTCTTT,CAWSFTGDTEAFF
TRBJ2-7,TRBD1,TRBV5-6,once,TGTGCCAGCAGCTCGACAGGGGGCGAATTAGGCTACGAGCAGTACTTC,CASSSTGGELGYEQYF
TRBJ1-1,NA,TRBV7-3,NA,TGTGCCAGCAGCCCCGATCCAGATGCAACTGAAGCTTTCTTT,CASSPDPDATEAFF
TRBJ2-3,TRBD2,TRBV2,NA,TGTGCCAGCAAATTCAGCGGGGGGGCTATAGATACGCAGTATTTT,CASKFSGGAIDTQYF
TRBJ1-1,NA,TRBV16,NA,TGTGCCAGCAGCCGACAGCTGAACACTGAAGCTTTCTTT,CASSRQLNTEAFF
TRBJ2-1,TRBD1,TRBV29-1,once,TGCAGCGTTGAGACAGGGGAAGGGAATGAGCAGTTCTTC,CSVETGEGNEQFF
TRBJ2-1,TRBD1,TRBV6-4,NA,TGTGCCAGCAGTGACTCGCCGGGACAGGGCAGTGAGCAGTTCTTC,CASSDSPGQGSEQFF
TRBJ2-5,NA,TRBV2,NA,TGTGCCAGCAGTGAGACCGTGGGGGGGTACTTC,CASSETVGGYF
TRBJ2-7,NA,TRBV29-1,NA,TGCAGCGTTGATGCAGGCTACGAGCAGTACTTC,CSVDAGYEQYF
TRBJ2-1,NA,TRBV4-1,NA,TGCGCCAGCAGCCGGGTTGGGACGTACAATGAGCAGTTCTTC,CASSRVGTYNEQFF